This TCR beta chain was retrieved from a study of blood T cell repertoires in COVID-19. Trimming removed 4 bases from V and 0 bases from J; junction bases left unmatched: 4. Germline-derived CDR1 and CDR2 are LNHDA and SQIVND (reference sequence). CDR3 length: 15 amino acids. This clone has a handful of counts. Sequenced by immunoSEQ multiplex PCR; TCRdb stores in-frame clones only, minus some. The sample holds 130,000 or so clones, approximately 80% seen once. The TCR comes from a woman aged 55-69 years with acute or convalescent COVID-19. The chain recombines TRBV19 with TRBJ2-3, with TRBD1 matching over 7 bases. Sequences were obtained from peripheral blood. CDR3 DNA: TGTGCCAGTAGTACCCGACAGGGTAGCACAGATACGCAGTATTTT. This codes for CASSTRQGSTDTQYF.